A selection of T cell receptor beta chains follows, all from one sample in a study of shared clonotypes between healthy human individuals. Method: immunoSEQ multiplex PCR; TCRdb's copy keeps in-frame clones and lacks some. Of more than 550,000 clones listed, roughly 72% are singletons. The sequenced sample consisted of memory CD4+ T cells sorted from blood. The receptors were sampled from a woman under 40 in good health. Each CDR3 is given with its conserved first and last residue. D genes are given only for firm matches. Not every row has a clone size; where given, it reads once, few, many or a size class.

d_call j_call v_call clone_size cdr3_nt cdr3_aa
- TRBJ2-3 TRBV28 few TGTGCCAGCAGTCCCGGGAGCTGGAGCACAGATACGCAGTATTTT CASSPGSWSTDTQYF
TRBD1 TRBJ2-7 TRBV11-2 - TGTGCCAGCAAGAATTCCGGGACAGGAGCTCACGAGCAGTACTTC CASKNSGTGAHEQYF
TRBD2 TRBJ2-7 TRBV15 - TGTGCCACCAGCAGAGGAAGGGCGGGACTAGCGGGAGGCGAGCAGTACTTC CATSRGRAGLAGGEQYF
- TRBJ1-3 TRBV5-1 - TGCGCCAGCAGCCAAGACTCTGGAAACACCATATATTTT CASSQDSGNTIYF
- TRBJ2-7 TRBV18 - TGTGCCAGCTCACCAACCGGGACGGAAACCTACGAGCAGTACTTC CASSPTGTETYEQYF
TRBD2 TRBJ2-1 TRBV5-4 - TGTGCCAGCAGCTCCAGGACTAGCGGGATTGAGGAGCAGTTCTTC CASSSRTSGIEEQFF
TRBD1 TRBJ2-1 TRBV5-1 - TGCGCCAGCAGCGCGGGACAGGGCTCCTACAATGAGCAGTTCTTC CASSAGQGSYNEQFF
TRBD1 TRBJ1-1 TRBV5-1 - TGCGCCAGCAGCGAACAGGGGGAGAACACTGAAGCTTTCTTT CASSEQGENTEAFF
TRBD1 TRBJ1-4 TRBV4-2 once TGTGCCAGCAGCCAAGAGGACAGGTCGGGAAAACTGTTTTTT CASSQEDRSGKLFF
- TRBJ2-7 TRBV6-1 - TGTGCCAGCCATAGCGGAGTGGGCTACGAGCAGTACTTC CASHSGVGYEQYF
- TRBJ2-7 TRBV11-2 - TGTGCCAGCAGCTTAGATAAAGGGTTTGCCTACGAGCAGTACTTC CASSLDKGFAYEQYF
- TRBJ1-1 TRBV13 - TGTGCCAGCAGCTTGCCGGGGAGATGGGGGGCCAGGAACACTGAAGCTTTCTTT CASSLPGRWGARNTEAFF
- TRBJ2-3 TRBV11-2 - TGTGCCAGCAGCCCACGACTCACAGATACGCAGTATTTT CASSPRLTDTQYF
TRBD2 TRBJ2-2 TRBV18 - TGTGCCAGCTCAACCCGAAGTGGCACTAGCGGGAGCGTCGCGGAGCTGTTTTTT CASSTRSGTSGSVAELFF
- TRBJ2-7 TRBV28 once TGTGCCAGCAGTTCCCCTGAGGGGGGCGCTGGTTACGAGCAGTACTTC CASSSPEGGAGYEQYF